This T cell receptor beta chain was observed in a study of blood T cell repertoires in COVID-19. Study-level information: Both acute and convalescent COVID-19 samples were obtained from the United States, Italy and Spain. PBMCs, B-cell-depleted T cells, or T cells provided the cDNA or gDNA that made up the material.

A single count supports this clone. CDR3 length: 14 amino acids. V was cut by 1 base and J by 2 bases, with 8 bases left in between. The germline CDR1 and CDR2 sequences are SGHTA and FQGNSA. Source study methods: Counts of nucleated cells, estimated from reference gene primer amplification, were obtained. Data came from immunoSEQ multiplex PCR; TCRdb stores just in-frame clones and leaves some out. D and trimming were read from the DNA, whereas the V and J calls and clone size are those reported in that table. Here the sample spans approximately 200,000 clones, approximately 80% being singletons. The TCR originated in a human donor with acute or convalescent COVID-19. The donor label of this sample is uncertain. The sample taken for sequencing was peripheral blood. This chain joins TRBV7-2 and TRBJ1-1, with D unresolved. Here the CDR3 DNA reads TGTGCCAGCAGCTTAGGGTCCAGAAACACTGAAGCTTTCTTT. It specifies CASSLGSRNTEAFF.